The clone carrying this TCR beta chain turned up a few times. The target antigen is unknown. A second PCR of about 7 to 11 cycles used a sample-barcoded 5' primer and a J-beta primer mix. One entry per CDR3 protein, called by TCRdb with MiXCR from the 5' RACE reads. The sample records 1.5 million to 1.8 million distinct CDR3 sequences, around 40% being singletons. This entry is derived from a study of blood T cells in healthy people across ages. The overall study: Capture by template switching was about one barcoded beta molecule per two T cells. Whole-study results and caveats: Estimates drawn from one million T cells were deemed to understate diversity. Versus aged donors, long-lived donors had higher diversity and more naive CD4+ cells. Changes seen in expanded clonotypes were possibly confounded by donor CMV status left unknown.

Germline CDR1 is DFQATT and CDR2 is SNEGSKA (reference sequence). Trimming cost V 3 bases and J 0 bases; bases outside gene matches: 7. The CDR3 covers 15 residues. The sample taken for sequencing was blood. This sequence originates from a woman aged 18-30 years in good health. V gene TRBV20-1 combines with J gene TRBJ2-5; 7 nucleotides agree with TRBD2. The CDR3: CSARATSWNQETQYF. The CDR3 nucleotides read TGCAGTGCTAGGGCGACTAGCTGGAACCAAGAGACCCAGTACTTC.